The present TCR beta chain was sequenced within a study of radiation and T cells in renal cell carcinoma. About the study: Nephrectomy followed 15 Gy stereotactic body radiation by 4 weeks. Findings of the study overall: Top tumor clonotypes rose in blood 2 weeks post-radiation, then contracted. Without pretreatment biopsies, baseline tumor clonotype presence was undetermined.

TCRdb keeps only in-frame clones here, not all; method: immunoSEQ multiplex PCR. The sample contains 95,000 to 150,000 clones, about four fifths of which appear only once. Documented time point: blood 2 weeks post-SBRT. The treatment is: 15 Gy SBRT to primary tumor, nephrectomy 4 weeks later. Blood was sampled at baseline, 2 weeks and 4 weeks after SBRT. Worth noting for this clone: Its antigen is still unknown.

Between the trimmed V and J ends, which lost 9 bases and 3 bases, there was a span of 14 bases. This CDR3 has 13 amino acids. Germline V gene sequence: CDR1 MNHNY, CDR2 SVGAGI (reference sequence). The source material was blood, sampled from a patient whose treatment included radiotherapy and nephrectomy. This TCR derives from a man aged 45-65 years with renal cell carcinoma. This chain links TRBV6-6 with TRBJ1-2, with no clear D. DNA for the CDR3: TGTGCCAGTTGGAGATGGGGTGACTATGGCTACACCTTC. This translates into CASWRWGDYGYTF.